The clone carrying this T cell receptor (beta chain) has ten or more counts. Its target is unknown. This entry comes from a study of T cells in Graves' hyperthyroidism and ophthalmopathy. On the study more broadly: Blood was drawn when the patient was first diagnosed and still untreated.

Clinical symptoms, serum thyroxine, TRAb, thyroid ultrasound and orbital computed tomography informed diagnoses. This CDR3 has 15 amino acids. Trimming removed 5 bases at V and 4 bases at J, with 17 bases between. RNA transcripts served as the template for amplifying TCR beta CDR3 regions. RT-PCR in the first round (using the HTBI primer set) targeted the TCR CDR3. MiXCR, applied by TCRdb to the multiplex PCR reads, yields one record per CDR3 protein. In the table there are about 640,000 distinct CDR3 sequences, about 14% of which are singletons. Study-level findings and limits: Progression to ophthalmopathy was predicted a median of approximately 6.4 months early.

This TCR was sampled from a woman aged 45-65 years with Graves' ophthalmopathy. Sequencing was carried out using blood. This chain links TRBV12-3 or TRBV12-4 with TRBJ1-2; D perhaps matches TRBD1 (6 bases). CDR3 sequence: CASSPQQGLGYGYTF. In DNA form, the CDR3 reads TGTGCCAGCAGTCCCCAACAGGGACTTGGCTATGGCTACACCTTC.